Sequencing of this T cell receptor (beta chain) was carried out in a study of T cells after yellow fever vaccination. 5'RACE template switching generated TCR cDNA, adding a universal primer site and UMIs. TCRdb ran MiXCR on the 5' RACE reads and lists one entry per CDR3 protein. Of 100,000 to 150,000 distinct CDR3 sequences detected, more than 7.5% appear once; the ten largest clones hold roughly 43%. Study-level points and caveats: The study re-detected most primary-vaccination clones after the booster (about 96% CD4, 85% to 90% CD8). Contaminating bulk clonotypes could be abundant in FACS-sorted repertoires.

This clonotype was seen a handful of times. Its antigen is not identified. Germline V gene lookup returns CDR1 SGDLS and CDR2 YYNGEE. The CDR3 totals 15 residues. V gave up 0 bases and J gave up 2 bases; unmatched junction bases: 4. The gene calls are TRBV9 and TRBJ1-1; 7 bases are a match to TRBD1. The input for sequencing was CD8+ T cells sorted from PBMCs, taken on the day of the yellow fever booster vaccination. This receptor was taken from a man between 18 and 29 years old who received the YFV17D yellow fever vaccine. The CDR3 region has the DNA TGTGCCAGCAGCGTAGAGACAGGGACTAACACTGAAGCTTTCTTT. Amino acids: CASSVETGTNTEAFF.